This T cell receptor beta chain was profiled in a study of T cell responses to AZD1222 COVID-19 vaccine. Findings and caveats of the study: Seropositivity was recorded at baseline in only a handful of AZD1222 recipients.

Germline V gene data show CDR1 as MNHEY and CDR2 as SVGAGI. The CDR3 runs 11 residues. V lost 7 bases and J 4 bases, leaving 7 bases between the germline ends. Data came from immunoSEQ multiplex PCR; TCRdb stores just in-frame clones and leaves some out. The table shows about 83,000 clones, with roughly 90% occurring only once. Points on this clone: Its antigen is as yet unknown.

This chain connects TRBV6-5 to TRBJ1-1; D remains unclear. The sequences come from peripheral blood, collected on day 0 of MenACWY control vaccination. The sequence derives from an adult in good health. The CDR3 spells CASTMATEAFF. CDR3 sequence (DNA): TGTGCCAGCACGATGGCCACTGAAGCTTTCTTT.